The rows below give T cell receptor beta chains drawn from one sample of a study of PD-L1 blockade in urothelial cancer. Assay used: immunoSEQ multiplex PCR; TCRdb lists only in-frame clones, some missing. The sample holds about 310 clones; roughly 30% are singletons and the top ten take roughly 15%. The source was tumor tissue, collected before atezolizumab (anti-PD-L1) treatment. The receptors stem from a man aged 70-80 years with urothelial cancer. The CDR3 runs from the conserved cysteine through the conserved F or W. Fields, in order: D gene, clone size, V gene, J gene, CDR3 DNA, CDR3 protein. A D gene is named only where the DNA matches it firmly. The size field is filled for only some rows; it gives once, few, many or a size class.

D: NA; size: NA; V: TRBV14; J: TRBJ2-7; DNA: TGTGCCAGCAGCCTTACCGGCTGGTCCGAGCAGTACTTC; CDR3: CASSLTGWSEQYF
D: NA; size: NA; V: TRBV18; J: TRBJ2-2; DNA: TGTGCCAGCTCAGCGACTCGAAACACCGGGGAGCTGTTTTTT; CDR3: CASSATRNTGELFF
D: NA; size: NA; V: TRBV19; J: TRBJ1-1; DNA: TGTGCCAGTAGTAACCCGACCCCTGAAGCTTTCTTT; CDR3: CASSNPTPEAFF
D: NA; size: NA; V: TRBV29-1; J: TRBJ1-1; DNA: TGCAGCGCAAGGGCTTCCAGGGCACAAGCTTTCTTT; CDR3: CSARASRAQAFF
D: TRBD1; size: NA; V: TRBV28; J: TRBJ2-7; DNA: TGTGCCAGCAGTTTAGGAGCGTGGGACAGGACCTTAGAGCAGTACTTC; CDR3: CASSLGAWDRTLEQYF
D: NA; size: NA; V: TRBV23-1; J: TRBJ2-5; DNA: TGCGCCAGCAGCTTGGAAGGGGGAGAGACCCAGTACTTC; CDR3: CASSLEGGETQYF
D: NA; size: few; V: TRBV11-3; J: TRBJ2-3; DNA: TGTGCCAGCAAAAGTGGGGCTCACACAGATACGCAGTATTTT; CDR3: CASKSGAHTDTQYF
D: NA; size: few; V: TRBV4-1; J: TRBJ1-1; DNA: TGCGCCAGCAGCCCCATTACAGGGCGTAACACTGAAGCTTTCTTT; CDR3: CASSPITGRNTEAFF
D: NA; size: NA; V: TRBV7-5; J: TRBJ2-7; DNA: TGTGCCAGCAGCCCCCGGAGTCCCCTCAATTTCTACGAGCAGTACTTC; CDR3: CASSPRSPLNFYEQYF
D: NA; size: NA; V: TRBV30; J: TRBJ1-4; DNA: TGTGCCTGGAGTTTGAGACAGAATGAAAAACTGTTTTTT; CDR3: CAWSLRQNEKLFF
D: TRBD1; size: NA; V: TRBV29-1; J: TRBJ2-1; DNA: TGCAGCGTCCGAGATTTTGACAGGGGTAAAGGCAATGAGCAGTTCTTC; CDR3: CSVRDFDRGKGNEQFF
D: NA; size: few; V: TRBV6-8; J: TRBJ1-1; DNA: TGTGCCAGCAGTATCCGGCAAAGGGGCACTGAAGCTTTCTTT; CDR3: CASSIRQRGTEAFF
D: NA; size: large; V: TRBV4-1; J: TRBJ2-7; DNA: TGCGCCAGCAGCCATCCACGAAAGGAAGCCGAGCAGTACTTC; CDR3: CASSHPRKEAEQYF
D: NA; size: NA; V: TRBV28; J: TRBJ2-7; DNA: TGTGCCAGCAATATACAGGGATACGAGCAGTACTTC; CDR3: CASNIQGYEQYF
D: TRBD2; size: few; V: TRBV11-3; J: TRBJ2-3; DNA: TGTGCCAGCAGCCCGCGGGGGGTCGAAGATACGCAGTATTTT; CDR3: CASSPRGVEDTQYF
D: TRBD1; size: hyperexpanded; V: TRBV15; J: TRBJ2-7; DNA: TGTGCCACCAGCAGAGGAGGACAGGATACCTACGAGCAGTACTTC; CDR3: CATSRGGQDTYEQYF
D: TRBD1; size: NA; V: TRBV18; J: TRBJ1-2; DNA: TGTGCCAGCTCACCCCCGGACAGGTCCATCTATGGCTACACCTTC; CDR3: CASSPPDRSIYGYTF
D: TRBD1; size: few; V: TRBV6-8; J: TRBJ1-2; DNA: TGTGCCAGCAGTTACTCGAGGCCAGGGGGTGGCTACACCTTC; CDR3: CASSYSRPGGGYTF
D: NA; size: few; V: TRBV11-3; J: TRBJ2-4; DNA: TGTGCCAGCAGCTTCGAAACAGGGAGGGACCTCAAAAACATTCAGTACTTC; CDR3: CASSFETGRDLKNIQYF
D: TRBD1; size: NA; V: TRBV19; J: TRBJ1-5; DNA: TGTGCCAGTAGTCCTCATCGACAGGGGGCTTCCAATCAGCCCCAGCATTTT; CDR3: CASSPHRQGASNQPQHF
D: TRBD1; size: large; V: TRBV11-3; J: TRBJ1-5; DNA: TGTGCCAGCAGCTTAGACCGTCGGGGACAGGGGGATCAGCCCCAGCATTTT; CDR3: CASSLDRRGQGDQPQHF
D: NA; size: NA; V: TRBV18; J: TRBJ1-4; DNA: TGTGCCAGCTCACCGATTCGGACTTTGGAAAAACTGTTTTTT; CDR3: CASSPIRTLEKLFF
D: TRBD2; size: few; V: TRBV6-8; J: TRBJ2-1; DNA: TGTGCCGGGGGACTAGCGTCTGGTAATGAGCAGTTCTTC; CDR3: CAGGLASGNEQFF
D: TRBD1; size: few; V: TRBV29-1; J: TRBJ1-1; DNA: TGCAGCGTGGATACATACTTGACAGGGCCGCAGGACACTGAAGCTTTCTTT; CDR3: CSVDTYLTGPQDTEAFF
D: TRBD1; size: few; V: TRBV11-3; J: TRBJ2-7; DNA: TGTGCCAGCAGCTTAACAGGGGGCGTCTACGAGCAGTACTTC; CDR3: CASSLTGGVYEQYF
D: TRBD2; size: NA; V: TRBV29-1; J: TRBJ2-3; DNA: TGCAGCGTTGTGGCAGCGGGAGGGCCAGATACGCAGTATTTT; CDR3: CSVVAAGGPDTQYF
D: TRBD2; size: NA; V: TRBV11-3; J: TRBJ2-7; DNA: TGTGCCAGCAGCTCGCGGACTAGCGGGAATAAGGTTTACGAGCAGTACTTC; CDR3: CASSSRTSGNKVYEQYF
D: NA; size: few; V: TRBV19; J: TRBJ2-1; DNA: TGTGCCAGTAGTATAGCAAGCGGCGATGAGCAGTTCTTC; CDR3: CASSIASGDEQFF
D: TRBD1; size: NA; V: TRBV19; J: TRBJ2-2; DNA: TGTGCCAGTATGACCTACTCAACAGGGGCGAACACCGGGGAGCTGTTTTTT; CDR3: CASMTYSTGANTGELFF
D: TRBD2; size: few; V: TRBV6-8; J: TRBJ2-7; DNA: TGTGCCAGCAGTGTCACTAGCGGGTCCGCCTACGAGCAGTACTTC; CDR3: CASSVTSGSAYEQYF
D: NA; size: NA; V: TRBV10-2; J: TRBJ1-3; DNA: TGCGCCAGCAGGCCCGGACGGGACTCTGGAAACACCATATATTTT; CDR3: CASRPGRDSGNTIYF
D: NA; size: few; V: TRBV6-8; J: TRBJ2-1; DNA: TGTGCCAGCAGTTTGGGTCCTGCGAGCTCCTACAATGAGCAGTTCTTC; CDR3: CASSLGPASSYNEQFF
D: NA; size: NA; V: TRBV19; J: TRBJ1-2; DNA: TGTGCCAGTAGAGATAACTATGGCTACACCTTC; CDR3: CASRDNYGYTF
D: NA; size: NA; V: TRBV1; J: TRBJ1-1; DNA: TGCGCCAGCAGCAACAGACAGGGGGTCATCGAGAACACTGAAGCTTTCTTT; CDR3: CASSNRQGVIENTEAFF
D: TRBD2; size: few; V: TRBV9; J: TRBJ2-1; DNA: TGTGCCAGCTCCGGACTAGCGGACAATGAGCAGTTCTTC; CDR3: CASSGLADNEQFF
D: NA; size: NA; V: TRBV28; J: TRBJ2-1; DNA: TGTGCCAGCCGTTGGGGGGGGCTAAAGTACAATGAGCAGTTCTTC; CDR3: CASRWGGLKYNEQFF
D: TRBD1; size: few; V: TRBV19; J: TRBJ2-7; DNA: TGTGCCAGTAGTATTGCGACAGGGGAGCAGTACTTC; CDR3: CASSIATGEQYF
D: NA; size: NA; V: TRBV19; J: TRBJ2-3; DNA: TGTGCCAGTAGTACCACCAGGGCGCTCACAGATACGCAGTATTTT; CDR3: CASSTTRALTDTQYF
D: TRBD1; size: NA; V: TRBV29-1; J: TRBJ1-1; DNA: TGCAGCGTTGAAGATCGTGGCAGGGGGTACACTGAAGCTTTCTTT; CDR3: CSVEDRGRGYTEAFF
D: NA; size: NA; V: TRBV15; J: TRBJ2-5; DNA: TGTGCCACCAGCAGAGCCTCCGTTGGGACGGAGACCCAGTACTTC; CDR3: CATSRASVGTETQYF
D: NA; size: NA; V: TRBV6-8; J: TRBJ2-7; DNA: TGTGCCAGCAGTTACACAGCCGACGAGCAGTACTTC; CDR3: CASSYTADEQYF
D: TRBD2; size: NA; V: TRBV7-2; J: TRBJ2-1; DNA: TGTGCCAGCAGCTCACAAAATGGTAGCGGGGCCCCCTACAATGAGCAGTTCTTC; CDR3: CASSSQNGSGAPYNEQFF
D: NA; size: few; V: TRBV9; J: TRBJ1-4; DNA: TGTGCCAGCAGCTCACAGGGCGGCGGTGAAAAACTGTTTTTT; CDR3: CASSSQGGGEKLFF
D: NA; size: few; V: TRBV15; J: TRBJ2-3; DNA: TGTGCCACCAGCAGAGGTTACAGGGACGCGACCTCAGATACGCAGTATTTT; CDR3: CATSRGYRDATSDTQYF
D: TRBD1; size: NA; V: TRBV15; J: TRBJ1-2; DNA: TGTGCCACCAGCATCCAGGGGGCAACCTATGGCTACACCTTC; CDR3: CATSIQGATYGYTF
D: NA; size: hyperexpanded; V: TRBV11-3; J: TRBJ2-2; DNA: TGTGCCAGCAGCTCCGGGACGAAAGGGAACACCGGGGAGCTGTTTTTT; CDR3: CASSSGTKGNTGELFF
D: TRBD2; size: NA; V: TRBV7-7; J: TRBJ2-1; DNA: TGTGCCACCCACTATAGCGGGAGGGGATACAATGAGCAGTTCTTC; CDR3: CATHYSGRGYNEQFF
D: TRBD2; size: NA; V: TRBV29-1; J: TRBJ2-3; DNA: TGCAGCGTTGCGGGGACTAGCGGGGGGGCGATAGATACGCAGTATTTT; CDR3: CSVAGTSGGAIDTQYF
D: NA; size: once; V: TRBV19; J: TRBJ1-1; DNA: TGTGCCAGTAGTATAGATCCTTCGGGGGCCCTGAACACTGAAGCTTTCTTT; CDR3: CASSIDPSGALNTEAFF
D: TRBD2; size: large; V: TRBV6-1; J: TRBJ2-1; DNA: TGTGCCAGCAGTGAAGGCAGACTAGCGGGAGCCTACAATGAGCAGTTCTTC; CDR3: CASSEGRLAGAYNEQFF
D: TRBD2; size: NA; V: TRBV11-3; J: TRBJ2-5; DNA: TGTGCCAGCAGCTCCGGGACTAGCGGCTTTCAAGAGACCCAGTACTTC; CDR3: CASSSGTSGFQETQYF
D: NA; size: large; V: TRBV11-3; J: TRBJ1-1; DNA: TGTGCCAGCAGCTTGAGATTGGCCTCGGTGGTGAAGAACACTGAAGCTTTCTTT; CDR3: CASSLRLASVVKNTEAFF
D: NA; size: large; V: TRBV9; J: TRBJ2-7; DNA: TGTGCCAGCAGCTTAGATCAGGGGGGCGAGCAGTACTTC; CDR3: CASSLDQGGEQYF
D: NA; size: large; V: TRBV11-3; J: TRBJ1-2; DNA: TGTGCCAGCAGCCAGTTTGGGGGACGATCGGGCTATGGCTACACCTTC; CDR3: CASSQFGGRSGYGYTF
D: NA; size: NA; V: TRBV6-8; J: TRBJ1-2; DNA: TGTGCCATCAGTGGGGCTGTTGGCTATGGCTACACCTTC; CDR3: CAISGAVGYGYTF
D: TRBD2; size: few; V: TRBV6-4; J: TRBJ2-1; DNA: TGTGCCAGCAGGACGGGACTAGCGGGATACAATGAGCAGTTCTTC; CDR3: CASRTGLAGYNEQFF
D: TRBD1; size: NA; V: TRBV18; J: TRBJ2-1; DNA: TGTGCCAGCTCTCTCCCGACAGGGGGCCACGAGCAGTTCTTC; CDR3: CASSLPTGGHEQFF
D: TRBD2; size: NA; V: TRBV6-8; J: TRBJ2-1; DNA: TGTGCCAGCAGGCTAGCGGGAGGGAGAAATGAGCAGTTCTTC; CDR3: CASRLAGGRNEQFF
D: TRBD2; size: NA; V: TRBV19; J: TRBJ2-7; DNA: TGTGCCAGTAGTATAGTACTAGCGACCTCCTACGAGCAGTACTTC; CDR3: CASSIVLATSYEQYF
D: NA; size: few; V: TRBV10-3; J: TRBJ2-7; DNA: TGTGCCATCAGTGAGGGCACAGGAACCTACGAGCAGTACTTC; CDR3: CAISEGTGTYEQYF